This T cell receptor beta chain was recovered during a study of blood T cells in healthy people across ages. Points from the study as a whole: The study regarded diversity estimates from one million T cells as underestimates.

The CDR3 covers 18 residues. CDR1 is MNHEY and CDR2 is SVGAGI in the germline V gene. The J segment lost 6 bases and the V segment lost 5 bases, leaving 16 bases of the junction unmatched. Concerning this clonotype itself: Its specificity is not known.

With each sample, at least 6 micrograms of total RNA were extracted. The use of a sample-barcoded 5' primer and a J-beta primer mix characterized a second PCR of about 7 to 12 cycles. Per sample, CDR3-containing paired-end reads numbered at least 2.5 million. TCRdb itself ran the 5' RACE reads through MiXCR, one entry per CDR3 protein. This table has 1.5 million to 2 million distinct CDR3 sequences, around 48% appearing once. V usage is TRBV6-5 and J usage is TRBJ2-1; 10 bases fit TRBD1. This sequence originates from a middle-aged woman in good health. Sequenced material: blood. In nucleotides, the CDR3 is TGTGCCAGCAGTCACCGGGGGACCCGGGACAGGGGCTTCAATGAGCAGTTCTTC. Translation: CASSHRGTRDRGFNEQFF.